Sequencing of this TCR beta chain was carried out in a study of blood T cells in healthy people across ages. This CDR3 has 17 amino acids. V lost 8 bases, J lost 0 bases, and 13 bases stayed unmatched. This clonotype was recorded only once. Its antigen remains unknown. PCR was performed a second time for roughly 6 to 12 cycles using a sample-barcoded 5' primer and a J-beta primer mix. TCRdb used MiXCR to reprocess the 5' RACE reads, holding one entry per CDR3 protein. The sample lists fewer than 1 million distinct CDR3 sequences; approximately 44% were seen once. Findings and caveats of the study: Both naive CD4+ cell counts and diversity were greater in long-lived donors than in aged donors. Researchers deemed the diversity estimates from one million T cells underestimates. In these data, TCR beta diversity tracked strongly with naive T cell percentage.

The gene calls are TRBV12-3 or TRBV12-4 and TRBJ2-1; TRBD1 matches at 7 bases. Sequenced input: blood. The TCR was taken from a man aged 55 to 70 in good health. CDR3 amino acids: CASGHRGPVGSYNEQFF. The CDR3 DNA follows: TGTGCCAGCGGACACAGGGGTCCCGTCGGCTCCTACAATGAGCAGTTCTTC.